These T cell receptor beta chains were read from a single sample in a study of control samples from healthy donors and cancer patients. The protocol was immunoSEQ multiplex PCR, while the TCRdb copy is restricted to in-frame clones and leaves out a portion. The sample contains more than 110,000 clones, less than 90% of which appear only once. Sequencing was carried out using blood. The receptors here all came from a woman between 25 and 40 years old in good health. Both conserved end residues are part of each CDR3. The order of the fields is D gene, clone size, J gene, V gene, CDR3 length, CDR3 DNA, CDR3 protein. D genes are given only for firm matches. Part of the rows lack a size; the others show once, few, many or a class for expanded clones.

.,.,TRBJ1-2,TRBV2,13,TGTGCCAGCACAGAATCGGCTAACTATGGCTACACCTTC,CASTESANYGYTF
TRBD1,.,TRBJ1-5,TRBV6-5,15,TGTGCCACCTTACGACAGGGAGGAAGCAATCAGCCCCAGCATTTT,CATLRQGGSNQPQHF
TRBD1,.,TRBJ1-6,TRBV19,16,TGTGCCAGTGGAAGGACAGGGGAAGGATTAGGATCACCCCTCCACTTT,CASGRTGEGLGSPLHF
.,few,TRBJ1-4,TRBV6-5,13,TGTGCCAGCAGAGAGGGGGTGGGTGAAAAACTGTTTTTT,CASREGVGEKLFF
.,.,TRBJ2-4,TRBV3-1/TRBV3-2,12,TGTGCCAGCAGCCAAGGGGTAAACATTCAGTACTTC,CASSQGVNIQYF
TRBD2,.,TRBJ2-1,TRBV6-1,19,TGTGCCAGCAGTGAACGCGGGACTAGCGGGAGGGCCGTGCGTCCTGAGCAGTTCTTC,CASSERGTSGRAVRPEQFF
TRBD1,once,TRBJ1-2,TRBV2,15,TGTGCCAGCAGTGAATTTAGGGCAGGGGGCGATGGCTACACCTTC,CASSEFRAGGDGYTF
.,medium-sized,TRBJ2-7,TRBV6-5,14,TGTGCCAGCAGTTACTCTCCTGCATCCTACGAGCAGTACTTC,CASSYSPASYEQYF
.,few,TRBJ2-1,TRBV3-1/TRBV3-2,14,TGTGCCAGCAGCCAATGGGGAGAGATGACTGAGCAGTTCTTC,CASSQWGEMTEQFF
.,.,TRBJ2-7,TRBV5-8,13,TGTGCCAGCAGCTCCCCGGGGACCTACGAGCAGTACTTC,CASSSPGTYEQYF
.,.,TRBJ2-5,TRBV9,14,TGTGCCAGCAGCGTGGACACCTTCCAAGAGACCCAGTACTTC,CASSVDTFQETQYF
TRBD1,.,TRBJ1-2,TRBV6-1,19,TGTGCCAGCAGTGAACGTCGGACAGGGGCTATGGGGTCGAACTATGGCTACACCTTC,CASSERRTGAMGSNYGYTF
TRBD2,.,TRBJ2-1,TRBV29-1,14,TGCAGCGTCCGAGGACTAGCGGGAGATGATGAGCAGTTCTTC,CSVRGLAGDDEQFF
.,.,TRBJ2-7,TRBV25-1,15,TGTGCCAGCAGTGACTCTTCTCGGTCGCTTTACGAGCAGTACTTC,CASSDSSRSLYEQYF
TRBD1,.,TRBJ1-5,TRBV9,13,TGTGCCAGCAGCGCATGGGACAGGAGCCCTAAGCATTTT,CASSAWDRSPKHF
TRBD1,.,TRBJ2-6,TRBV28,18,TGTGCCAGCAACCGGCCGGGGACAGGGACCTCTGGGGCCAACGTCCTGACTTTC,CASNRPGTGTSGANVLTF
.,.,TRBJ2-5,TRBV20-1,15,TGCAGTGCTAGTGGGCCGCGACAGCCCCAAGAGACCCAGTACTTC,CSASGPRQPQETQYF
.,.,TRBJ2-7,TRBV3-1/TRBV3-2,14,TGTGCCAGCAGCCATATTGGGACAATCTACGAGCAGTACTTC,CASSHIGTIYEQYF
.,.,TRBJ1-1,TRBV5-6,12,TGTGCCAGCAGCTTGGGAGGTCCTGAAGCTTTCTTT,CASSLGGPEAFF
.,.,TRBJ2-5,TRBV7-7,14,TGTGCCAGCAGCTTTGTCGGGACCTCAGAGACCCAGTACTTC,CASSFVGTSETQYF
.,.,TRBJ2-3,TRBV9,12,TGTGCCAGCAGCGTGAAGGGAGATACGCAGTATTTT,CASSVKGDTQYF
.,.,TRBJ1-5,TRBV6-1,14,TGTGCCAGCAGTGAAAGTCCAACCAATCAGCCCCAGCATTTT,CASSESPTNQPQHF
.,.,TRBJ2-2,TRBV30,13,TGTGCCTGGAGTGGGAGGGTTCCCGGGGAGCTGTTTTTT,CAWSGRVPGELFF
.,.,TRBJ2-3,TRBV2,11,TGTGCCAGCTCTCAGGGGGATACGCAGTATTTT,CASSQGDTQYF
.,.,TRBJ1-4,TRBV2,13,TGTGCCAGCACCCGGGACGGACCCGAAAAACTGTTTTTT,CASTRDGPEKLFF
TRBD1,.,TRBJ2-4,TRBV19,15,TGTGCCAGTAGTAGGACAGGGGGCGCCAAAAACATTCAGTACTTC,CASSRTGGAKNIQYF
.,.,TRBJ2-2,TRBV24-1,14,TGTGCCACCAGTGATTTGTGGGACACCGGGGAGCTGTTTTTT,CATSDLWDTGELFF
TRBD1,.,TRBJ1-5,TRBV11-2,17,TGTGCCAGCAGCTTAACTAGTCTAACAGGGGCCACTCAGCCCCAGCATTTT,CASSLTSLTGATQPQHF
.,.,TRBJ2-7,TRBV7-7,13,TGTGCCAGCAGCTTAAGGTCTTGGGGCGAGCAGTACTTC,CASSLRSWGEQYF
TRBD1,.,TRBJ2-7,TRBV5-6,13,TGTGCCAGCAGCGGGGACAGAGGCTACGAGCAGTACTTC,CASSGDRGYEQYF
TRBD1,once,TRBJ1-1,TRBV10-1,13,TGCGCCAGCAGGGACAGGGGGGACACTGAAGCTTTCTTT,CASRDRGDTEAFF
.,.,TRBJ2-7,TRBV2,12,TGTGCCAGCACGGGCCGGTACTACGAGCAGTACTTC,CASTGRYYEQYF
.,.,TRBJ2-1,TRBV21-1,17,TGTGCCAGCAACGGGGGACTAGCGGGAGGTTATTCAAATGAGCAGTTCTTC,CASNGGLAGGYSNEQFF
.,.,TRBJ1-2,TRBV15,15,TGTGCCACCAGCAGAGATCTAGGGGCCTTTCGGGGCTACACCTTC,CATSRDLGAFRGYTF
TRBD1,.,TRBJ1-5,TRBV4-2,18,TGTGCCAGCAGCCATGAGGGGGCAGGGGGCGAGGGCAATCAGCCCCAGCATTTT,CASSHEGAGGEGNQPQHF
TRBD2,.,TRBJ2-3,TRBV27,18,TGTGCCAGCAGTTTCTTTGGGACTAGCGGAGCGAGCACAGATACGCAGTATTTT,CASSFFGTSGASTDTQYF
TRBD1,.,TRBJ1-1,TRBV28,11,TGTGCCAGCAGTTTGGACAGGGGGCTATTCTTT,CASSLDRGLFF
.,.,TRBJ1-1,TRBV19,12,TGTGCCAGTAGTATAGCGGACACTGAAGCTTTCTTT,CASSIADTEAFF
.,.,TRBJ1-1,TRBV10-3,13,TGTGCCATCAGTGAGTCTTTAAGCAGTGAAGCTTTCTTT,CAISESLSSEAFF
TRBD1,.,TRBJ1-2,TRBV29-1,14,TGCAGCGTTGAAACGGGACAGGGGGTCTATGGCTACACCTTC,CSVETGQGVYGYTF
TRBD2,.,TRBJ2-5,TRBV7-8,16,TGTGCCAGCAGCCACCTCCACGCTAGCGGTCAAGAGACCCAGTACTTC,CASSHLHASGQETQYF
TRBD1,.,TRBJ2-3,TRBV10-3,15,TGTGCCATCAGTGCAGGGGGCTTTGGCACAGATACGCAGTATTTT,CAISAGGFGTDTQYF
.,.,TRBJ1-2,TRBV4-2,15,TGTGCCAGCAGCCAAGATGGCTGGGAAGGGGATGGCTACACCTTC,CASSQDGWEGDGYTF
.,.,TRBJ2-3,TRBV6-1,16,TGTGCCAGCAGTGATTATAAGAGCTCATACACAGATACGCAGTATTTT,CASSDYKSSYTDTQYF
TRBD1,.,TRBJ1-1,TRBV18,14,TGTGCCAGCTCACCCTCAGGGGGGAAGGCTGAAGCTTTCTTT,CASSPSGGKAEAFF
TRBD2,.,TRBJ2-3,TRBV11-2,15,TGTGCCAGCAGCTTGACTAGCGGAACCACAGATACGCAGTATTTT,CASSLTSGTTDTQYF
.,.,TRBJ2-7,TRBV11-2,13,TGTGCCAGCAGCTTAGATTTGGATTACGAGCAGTACTTC,CASSLDLDYEQYF
.,.,TRBJ1-2,TRBV14,13,TGTGCCAGCAGCCAGCGTTCTTCGGGTGGCTACACCTTC,CASSQRSSGGYTF
.,.,TRBJ1-1,TRBV3-1/TRBV3-2,14,TGTGCCAGCAGCCTTACCTGGAGGGATACTGAAGCTTTCTTT,CASSLTWRDTEAFF
.,.,TRBJ1-4,TRBV6-5,14,TGTGCCAGCAGCGCCGGGACAAAGAATGAAAAACTGTTTTTT,CASSAGTKNEKLFF
TRBD2,once,TRBJ2-1,TRBV5-5,15,TGTGCCAGCAGCCCGGGACTAGCGGTTTACAATGAGCAGTTCTTC,CASSPGLAVYNEQFF
TRBD2,once,TRBJ2-3,TRBV7-9,15,TGTGCCAGCAGCGCAGCGGGGAAGGTCACAGATACGCAGTATTTT,CASSAAGKVTDTQYF
.,once,TRBJ2-7,TRBV28,13,TGTGCCAGCAGCCCTAACGACCTCTACGAGCAGTACTTC,CASSPNDLYEQYF
.,.,TRBJ2-7,TRBV30,12,TGTGCCTGGAACGGGGCATCCTACGAGCAGTACTTC,CAWNGASYEQYF